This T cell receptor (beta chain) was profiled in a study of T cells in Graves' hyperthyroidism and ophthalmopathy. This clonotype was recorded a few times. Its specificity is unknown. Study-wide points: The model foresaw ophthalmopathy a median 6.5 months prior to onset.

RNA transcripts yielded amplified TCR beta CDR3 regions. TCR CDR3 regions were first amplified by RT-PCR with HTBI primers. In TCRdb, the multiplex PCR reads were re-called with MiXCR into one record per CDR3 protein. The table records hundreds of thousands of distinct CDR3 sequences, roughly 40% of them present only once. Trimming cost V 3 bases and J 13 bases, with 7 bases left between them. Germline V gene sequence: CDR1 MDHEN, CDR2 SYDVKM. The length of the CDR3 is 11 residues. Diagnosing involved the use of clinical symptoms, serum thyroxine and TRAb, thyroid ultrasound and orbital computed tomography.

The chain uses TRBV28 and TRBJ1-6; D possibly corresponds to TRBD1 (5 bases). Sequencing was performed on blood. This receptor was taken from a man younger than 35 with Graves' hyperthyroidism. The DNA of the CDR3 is TGTGCCAGCAGTTTGGGGGAGCCCCTCCACTTT. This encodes CASSLGEPLHF.